This T cell receptor beta chain was sequenced for a study of Graves' ophthalmopathy and Graves' hyperthyroidism. Amplified material comprised TCR beta CDR3 regions derived from RNA transcripts. An opening RT-PCR round employed HTBI primers and preceded a second-round multiplex PCR. TCRdb analysed the multiplex PCR reads with MiXCR anew, one entry per CDR3 protein. This table has 150,000 to 200,000 distinct CDR3 sequences, approximately 38% appearing once. This clonotype has a count of ten or more. CDR3 size: 16 residues. Germline assignment: CDR1 MNHEY and CDR2 SMNVEV (reference sequence). Trimming cost V 3 bases and J 2 bases; bases outside gene matches: 8.

V usage is TRBV27 and J usage is TRBJ1-2; 8 nucleotides align to TRBD1. Material for sequencing was peripheral blood. The clonotype originates from a middle-aged woman with Graves' ophthalmopathy. In DNA form, the CDR3 reads TGTGCCAGCAGTTTTTTTGGGACAGGAAACAACTATGGCTACACCTTC. Amino acids: CASSFFGTGNNYGYTF.